Presented here are 30 T cell receptor beta chains from one specimen sequenced in a study of T cells in Graves' hyperthyroidism and ophthalmopathy. Researchers took RNA transcripts and amplified the TCR beta CDR3 regions from them. TCR CDR3 underwent first-round RT-PCR with the HTBI primer set. Each CDR3 protein is one row after TCRdb ran MiXCR on the multiplex PCR reads. This table has 640,000 or so distinct CDR3 sequences, 13% to 15% appearing once. Input material: blood. These receptors were collected from a woman between 18 and 29 years old with Graves' ophthalmopathy.

The V gene is TRBV16, the J gene TRBJ2-6; D may be TRBD1 (5 bases). The germline V gene encodes CDR1 KGHSY and CDR2 FQNENV. The CDR3 extends over 16 amino acids. V was shortened by 1 base and J by 4 bases, with 11 bases between the two germline ends. CDR3 DNA: TGTGCCAGCAGCCAATTCATAGGGGTCGGGGCCAACGTCCTGACTTTC. Amino acid sequence: CASSQFIGVGANVLTF.

The chain joins TRBV19 to TRBJ2-6; D unclear. The V end was cut by 7 bases, the J end by 3 bases, with 13 bases between. Germline assignment: CDR1 LNHDA and CDR2 SQIVND (reference sequence). This CDR3 region has 15 residues. The CDR3 protein is CASKVVAGGANVLTF. CDR3 in DNA: TGTGCCAGTAAAGTCGTGGCAGGTGGGGCCAACGTCCTGACTTTC.

This clonotype was counted ten times or more. The chain carries TRBV18 and TRBJ2-1; 11 bases match TRBD1. Germline V gene lookup returns CDR1 KGHSH and CDR2 LQKENI. Unmatched junction bases numbered 7, after V lost 4 bases and J lost 8 bases. CDR3 size: 15 residues. The CDR3 protein is CASSRTGGLFDEQFF. The CDR3, as DNA: TGTGCCAGCTCACGGACAGGGGGCCTGTTTGATGAGCAGTTCTTC.

This clonotype was seen ten or more times. The V and J genes are TRBV28 and TRBJ1-1; D is unclear. The V end lost 5 bases, the J end lost 1 base, and 8 bases lay between the germline ends. The CDR3 is made up of 13 amino acids. In germline, CDR1 is MDHEN, CDR2 SYDVKM. DNA for the CDR3: TGTGCCAGCAGTACGTACCCGAACACTGAAGCTTTCTTT. Protein sequence: CASSTYPNTEAFF.

This clonotype was seen more than once but under ten times. This chain connects TRBV5-5 to TRBJ2-7, with 10 positions matching TRBD1. The CDR3 sequence is 19 residues long. Trimming removed 3 bases from V and 2 bases from J; junction bases left unmatched: 17. CDR1 SGHKS and CDR2 YYEKEE come from the germline V gene (reference sequence). The CDR3 sequence is CASSWGQGLSWILTYEQYF. In DNA, the CDR3 is TGTGCCAGCAGCTGGGGACAGGGGTTATCTTGGATACTAACCTACGAGCAGTACTTC.

This clonotype has more than one count but fewer than ten. This sequence joins TRBV30 and TRBJ1-2; no clear D gene. The CDR3 is made up of 9 amino acids. Germline assignment: CDR1 GTSNPN and CDR2 SVGIG (reference sequence). Deletions cut 8 bases from V and 8 bases from J, with 9 bases between. CDR3 sequence (DNA): TGTGCCGGAGCCCTAGGCTACACCTTC. Amino acid sequence: CAGALGYTF.

This clonotype was seen a few times. J is TRBJ2-1 and V is TRBV9; 9 bases agree with TRBD2. The CDR3 contains 15 residues. The V segment lost 4 bases and the J segment 1 base; nucleotides outside the gene matches: 3. Germline CDR1 and CDR2: SGDLS and YYNGEE. CDR3 residues: CASSWTSDSYNEQFF. CDR3 coding DNA: TGTGCCAGCAGCTGGACTAGCGATTCCTACAATGAGCAGTTCTTC.

This clonotype occurred many times. The chain has TRBV9 and TRBJ2-7; 8 bases map to TRBD2. V gave up 4 bases and J gave up 0 bases; unmatched junction bases: 9. The CDR3 is made up of 16 amino acids. Germline CDR1 reads SGDLS; CDR2 reads YYNGEE. The CDR3 region has the DNA TGTGCCAGCAGCCCCCGGGGGGGCGGGAGCTCCTACGAGCAGTACTTC. This sequence encodes CASSPRGGGSSYEQYF. The full variable domain, in which reference TRBV9 and TRBJ2-7 provide the parts outside the CDR3, is DSGVTQTPKHLITATGQRVTLRCSPRSGDLSVYWYQQSLDQGLQFLIQYYNGEERAKGNILERFSAQQFPDLHSELNLSSLELGDSALYFCASSPRGGGSSYEQYFGPGTRLTVT.

The sample holds many counts of this clonotype. V gene TRBV20-1 combines with J gene TRBJ2-4; weak D call: TRBD2 (6 bases). The CDR3 consists of 14 residues. Trimming removed 3 bases at V and 8 bases at J, with 17 bases between. Germline values: CDR1 DFQATT, CDR2 SNEGSKA (reference sequence). CDR3 protein: CSARSGGMTDIQYF. Written as DNA, the CDR3 is TGCAGTGCTAGGTCTGGAGGGATGACGGACATTCAGTACTTC.

In this sample, this clonotype turned up many times. The J gene is TRBJ1-2, the V gene TRBV3-1; 12 positions agree with TRBD1. Germline V gives CDR1 LGHDT, CDR2 YNNKEL (reference sequence). Losses at the gene ends were 6 bases for V and 7 bases for J; bases not matched to a gene: 6. This CDR3 contains 14 residues. The CDR3 here is CASRPGTGGGGYTF. The DNA for the CDR3 is TGTGCCAGCAGGCCCGGGACAGGGGGCGGTGGCTACACCTTC.

This clonotype was recorded at least ten times. The J gene is TRBJ2-1, the V gene TRBV3-1; D remains ambiguous. CDR3 length: 16 amino acids. V was shortened by 3 bases and J by 2 bases, with 14 bases between the two germline ends. CDR1 is LGHDT and CDR2 is YNNKEL in the germline V gene (reference sequence). CDR3 sequence: CASSHSSFRPYNEQFF. DNA for the CDR3: TGTGCCAGCAGCCATAGTAGTTTCCGACCCTACAATGAGCAGTTCTTC.

Many counts were recorded for this clonotype. The chain links TRBV11-2 to TRBJ2-1; 11 bases align to TRBD2. Per the germline V gene, CDR1 is SGHAT and CDR2 is FQNNGV. Trimming cost V 5 bases and J 6 bases; bases outside gene matches: 9. CDR3 length equals 16 residues. The CDR3 is CASSLGGTSGGNEQFF. As DNA, the CDR3 is TGTGCCAGCAGCCTGGGTGGGACTAGCGGAGGCAATGAGCAGTTCTTC.

The rearrangement links TRBV2 to TRBJ2-1, with TRBD1 matching over 9 bases. This CDR3 comprises 17 residues. J lost 10 bases, V lost 8 bases, and 21 bases had no gene match. Germline-derived CDR1 and CDR2 are SNHLY and FYNNEI. The CDR3 sequence: CASLKYRDRALFFEQFF. CDR3 coding DNA: TGTGCCAGCCTTAAGTACCGGGACAGGGCCCTATTTTTCGAGCAGTTCTTC.

This clonotype has more than one count but fewer than ten. This sequence joins TRBV4-1 and TRBJ2-4; 13 positions agree with TRBD2. The germline V gene has CDR1 MGHRA and CDR2 YSYEKL. V was clipped by 1 base and J by 8 bases; unmatched bases: 5. The CDR3 runs to 16 residues. The CDR3 nucleotides read TGCGCCAGCAGCCAAGGAGGTGGACTAGCGGGAGACATTCAGTACTTC. Translated, it gives CASSQGGGLAGDIQYF.

The chain links TRBV14 to TRBJ1-2; D gene uncertain. The CDR3 consists of 16 residues. V was cut by 4 bases and J by 6 bases, with 21 bases left in between. CDR1 is SGHDN and CDR2 is FVKESK in the germline V gene. CDR3 in amino acids: CASSPFTSTRTDGYTF. In DNA form, the CDR3 reads TGTGCCAGCAGCCCATTCACGTCCACTCGGACGGATGGCTACACCTTC.

This clonotype came up a few times. The gene calls are TRBV19 and TRBJ2-3, with D perhaps TRBD1 or TRBD2 (5 bases each). Between the trimmed V and J ends, which lost 1 base and 4 bases, there was a span of 12 bases. The CDR3 is 15 residues long. Germline V gene sequence: CDR1 LNHDA, CDR2 SQIVND (reference sequence). The CDR3 bases are TGTGCCAGTAGTATAGCGGGACGGAGTTCAGATACGCAGTATTTT. Translated: CASSIAGRSSDTQYF.

This clonotype was seen more than once but under ten times. The gene calls are TRBV20-1 and TRBJ2-3; the match to TRBD2 covers 11 bases. The CDR3 extends over 16 amino acids. Germline values: CDR1 DFQATT, CDR2 SNEGSKA (reference sequence). V was clipped by 4 bases and J by 2 bases; unmatched bases: 8. CDR3 loop: CSAISGRVWATDTQYF. The DNA for the CDR3 is TGCAGTGCTATTAGCGGGAGGGTCTGGGCCACAGATACGCAGTATTTT.

In this sample, this clonotype turned up many times. The V call is TRBV7-3, the J call TRBJ2-3; D is possibly TRBD1 (5 bases). Trimming took off 5 bases at V and 2 bases at J, with 11 bases between the two ends. In germline, CDR1 is SGHTA, CDR2 FQGTGA. The CDR3 is made up of 14 amino acids. CDR3 nucleotide sequence: TGTGCCAGCAGCCCAGGACATAACACAGATACGCAGTATTTT. Translation: CASSPGHNTDTQYF.

This clonotype appeared a few times. This chain joins TRBV9 and TRBJ2-1, with TRBD2 matching 9 bases. Germline-derived CDR1 and CDR2 are SGDLS and YYNGEE. After removal of 0 bases from V and 6 bases from J, the junction contained 7 bases not matched to a gene. The CDR3 has 16 amino acids. CDR3 protein: CASSVEIAGGVNEQFF. CDR3 DNA: TGTGCCAGCAGCGTAGAAATTGCGGGGGGGGTCAATGAGCAGTTCTTC.

As for this clonotype: One end of the junction fails to match germline, which may point to a read error. This CDR3 reads CAWGVQFSGLQPQHF. DNA of the CDR3: TGTGCCTGGGGTGTTCAATTTTCAGGGTTACAGCCCCAGCATTTT. The gene calls are TRBV30 and TRBJ1-5; possibly TRBD1 for D (5 bases). CDR1 GTSNPN and CDR2 SVGIG come from the germline V gene (reference sequence). CDR3 length equals 15 residues. The full variable domain, rest sourced from reference TRBV30 and TRBJ1-5, is SQTIHQWPATLVQPVGSPLSLECTVEGTSNPNLYWYRQAAGRGLQLLFYSVGIGQISSEVPQNLSASRPQDRQFILSSKKLLLSDSGFYLCAWGVQFSGLQPQHFGDGTRLSIL.

This clonotype was recorded many times. The gene calls are TRBV6-1 and TRBJ2-7; 8 nucleotides align to TRBD2. J gave up 0 bases and V 6 bases, and 7 bases lay outside the gene matches. Looked up from germline, CDR1 is MNHNS and CDR2 is SASEGT. This CDR3 is 15 amino acids long. In DNA form, the CDR3 reads TGTGCCAGCAGCGGGGGGGGCTACAGCTCCTACGAGCAGTACTTC. Translation: CASSGGGYSSYEQYF.

This clonotype appeared a few times. The chain joins TRBV2 to TRBJ1-4; D is unclear. V was trimmed by 6 bases and J by 8 bases, leaving 22 bases between them. The germline V gene encodes CDR1 SNHLY and CDR2 FYNNEI. CDR3 size: 16 residues. The CDR3 loop reads CASSDDRVEFIEKLFF. The CDR3 DNA follows: TGTGCCAGCAGCGACGACCGAGTGGAGTTTATCGAAAAACTGTTTTTT.

The chain employs TRBV6-2 or TRBV6-3 and TRBJ2-7, with D tentatively TRBD1 (6 bases). The length of the CDR3 is 15 residues. V gave up 4 bases and J gave up 0 bases, with 13 bases separating them. The germline gives CDR1 MNHEY, CDR2 SVGEGT. CDR3 sequence (DNA): TGTGCCAGCAGTTTAGGACAACAGGGCTCCTACGAGCAGTACTTC. Translated, it gives CASSLGQQGSYEQYF.

This chain joins TRBV7-2 and TRBJ2-7; 9 bases fit TRBD1. The CDR3 consists of 16 residues. Unmatched junction bases numbered 7, after V lost 1 base and J lost 3 bases. Germline CDR1 is SGHTA and CDR2 is FQGNSA. CDR3 sequence (DNA): TGTACCAGCAGCTTAGGTACGACAGGGGGGATCTACGAGCAGTACTTC. Amino acids: CTSSLGTTGGIYEQYF.

A few counts support this clonotype. The rearrangement links TRBV6-5 to TRBJ2-1; tentatively, D is TRBD1 or TRBD2 (5 bases each). Germline V gene data show CDR1 as MNHEY and CDR2 as SVGAGI. V lost 0 bases and J 0 bases, leaving 9 bases between the germline ends. The CDR3 length is 16 residues. CDR3 amino acids: CASSYSGPPSYNEQFF. In nucleotides, the CDR3 is TGTGCCAGCAGTTACTCGGGACCTCCCTCCTACAATGAGCAGTTCTTC.

In its sample, this clonotype was seen a few times. The V call is TRBV30, the J call TRBJ1-1; 11 positions agree with TRBD1. Per the germline V gene, CDR1 is GTSNPN and CDR2 is SVGIG (reference sequence). The CDR3 spans 16 residues. After removal of 0 bases from V and 5 bases from J, the junction contained 8 bases not matched to a gene. CDR3 residues: CAWSVWTGGLSTEAFF. CDR3 nucleotide sequence: TGTGCCTGGAGTGTGTGGACAGGGGGCCTGAGTACTGAAGCTTTCTTT.

The chain combines TRBV9 with TRBJ2-1; 12 nucleotides match TRBD2. Germline loops: CDR1 SGDLS, CDR2 YYNGEE. The trim removed 0 bases at V and 8 bases at J, leaving 9 bases unmatched. The CDR3 runs to 17 residues. Here the CDR3 DNA reads TGTGCCAGCAGCGTAGAAGCTAGCGGGAGGGCCGATGATGAGCAGTTCTTC. Translated: CASSVEASGRADDEQFF. The full variable domain, completed using reference TRBV9 and TRBJ2-1, is DSGVTQTPKHLITATGQRVTLRCSPRSGDLSVYWYQQSLDQGLQFLIQYYNGEERAKGNILERFSAQQFPDLHSELNLSSLELGDSALYFCASSVEASGRADDEQFFGPGTRLTVL.

This clonotype was observed many times. V gene TRBV7-9 combines with J gene TRBJ2-1; D is undetermined. This CDR3 spans 11 amino acids. The germline V gene has CDR1 SEHNR and CDR2 FQNEAQ (reference sequence). Trimming left V 2 bases short and J 10 bases short, with 6 bases between. CDR3 nucleotides: TGTGCCAGCAGCTTACTATCGGAGCAGTTCTTC. It translates to CASSLLSEQFF.

This clonotype showed up many times. CDR3 sequence reads: CASSELAGNTGELFF. CDR3 sequence (DNA): TGTGCCAGCAGTGAACTAGCGGGGAACACCGGGGAGCTGTTTTTT. The gene calls are TRBV2 and TRBJ2-2; TRBD2 agrees at 8 bases. The CDR3 has 15 amino acids. The V segment lost 2 bases and the J segment 1 base; nucleotides outside the gene matches: 0. Germline CDR1 SNHLY, CDR2 FYNNEI.

V and J are TRBV6-2 or TRBV6-3 and TRBJ2-7; TRBD1 matches at 7 bases. The CDR3 spans 15 residues. The V gene end was trimmed by 2 bases and the J gene end by 4 bases; junction bases not matched to a gene: 8. CDR1 and CDR2 from the germline V gene are MNHEY and SVGEGT. The CDR3 bases are TGTGCCAGCAGTTACGAAGGGGGCGCTTTTTACGAGCAGTACTTC. Its protein is CASSYEGGAFYEQYF.